This T cell receptor (beta chain) derives from a study of response to subunit inactivated influenza vaccine. In its sample, this clonotype was seen a few times. CDR3 length equals 13 residues. V shed 5 bases, J shed 3 bases, and the junction held 2 bases outside the gene matches. Germline loops: CDR1 SGHTA, CDR2 FQGNSA. TCRdb reprocessed the RT-PCR reads via MiXCR and lists one record per CDR3 protein. The data hold about 570,000 distinct CDR3 sequences, with approximately 10% observed a single time. This sample also belongs to another study, concerning T cells expressing NK-cell markers. In that study: With UMIs, 5'RACE template switching was used to make TCR beta cDNA. Whether expanded NKG2C+ T cell clones were HCMV specific stayed uncertain.

The V call is TRBV7-2, the J call TRBJ2-3; 7 bases align to TRBD2. This receptor was identified in a man aged 50 or older who received an inactivated influenza vaccine. Sequencing used PBMCs from blood, obtained on the day of vaccination. CDR3 residues: CASSGTNTDTQYF. For the CDR3, the DNA is TGTGCCAGCAGCGGGACTAATACAGATACGCAGTATTTT. Full variable domain (missing parts from reference TRBV7-2 and TRBJ2-3): GAGVSQSPSNKVTEKGKDVELRCDPISGHTALYWYRQSLGQGLEFLIYFQGNSAPDKSGLPSDRFSAERTGGSVSTLTIQRTQQEDSAVYLCASSGTNTDTQYFGPGTRLTVL.